This entry lists 9 T cell receptor beta chains sequenced from one sample in a study of blood T cell repertoires in COVID-19. The assay was immunoSEQ multiplex PCR, and TCRdb's table has in-frame clones only and misses some. The sample yields hundreds of thousands of clones, around 89% seen once. Material for sequencing was peripheral blood. The source of these receptors is a woman aged 18 to 35 with acute or convalescent COVID-19.

The V call is TRBV28, the J call TRBJ1-2, with 7 nucleotides matching TRBD1. Germline values: CDR1 MDHEN, CDR2 SYDVKM. The V segment lost 0 bases and the J segment 4 bases; nucleotides outside the gene matches: 5. This CDR3 has 15 residues. In DNA, the CDR3 is TGTGCCAGCAGTTTATGGGACAGGTCTGTCTATGGCTACACCTTC. Its translation: CASSLWDRSVYGYTF.

The J gene is TRBJ2-7, the V gene TRBV5-6; a weak D match, TRBD1 (7 bases). The V and J ends lost 0 bases and 1 base respectively, with 11 bases between them. Germline values: CDR1 SGHDT, CDR2 YYEEEE. The CDR3 is made up of 15 amino acids. The DNA of the CDR3 is TGTGCCAGCAGCTTGGCCAGGGGGGTTTCCTACGAGCAGTACTTC. This translates into CASSLARGVSYEQYF.

This clone showed up just once. The rearrangement uses TRBV11-2 and TRBJ2-3; 8 bases are shared with TRBD2. Losses at the gene ends were 5 bases for V and 4 bases for J; bases not matched to a gene: 11. The CDR3 is 16 residues long. CDR1 and CDR2 from the germline V gene are SGHAT and FQNNGV. The CDR3 loop is CASSPPAGGKADTQYF. CDR3 nucleotides: TGTGCCAGCAGCCCCCCGGCGGGGGGAAAGGCAGATACGCAGTATTTT.

The chain combines TRBV12-3 or TRBV12-4 with TRBJ2-2, with D possibly matching TRBD2 (5 bases). The V and J ends lost 6 bases and 6 bases respectively, with 8 bases between them. The CDR3 loop spans 12 amino acids. CDR3 region: CASSRGSGELFF. The CDR3 coding sequence is TGTGCCAGCAGCCGGGGATCCGGGGAGCTGTTTTTT.

The chain carries TRBV6-6 and TRBJ2-5; weak D call: TRBD1 (5 bases). The CDR3 runs to 13 residues. Germline V gene lookup returns CDR1 MNHNY and CDR2 SVGAGI (reference sequence). With 6 bases removed from V and 5 bases from J, the gap between germline ends came to 13 bases. This chain's CDR3 is CASSPPPGETQYF. For the CDR3, the DNA is TGTGCCAGCAGCCCACCACCAGGGGAGACCCAGTACTTC.

The V gene is TRBV4-1, the J gene TRBJ2-7; no definite D call. Germline CDR1 reads MGHRA; CDR2 reads YSYEKL. The germline V and J ends were trimmed by 0 bases and 7 bases, with 19 bases remaining between them. The CDR3 sequence is 16 residues long. The CDR3 reads CASSQEFLGPSGEQYF. The CDR3 nucleotides are TGCGCCAGCAGCCAAGAATTTCTTGGCCCCTCCGGGGAGCAGTACTTC.

Details on this clone: Germline is not matched at one junction end, which may reflect a read error. The genes are TRBV27 and TRBJ1-2; 9 nucleotides match TRBD1. The CDR3 spans 15 residues. Germline loops: CDR1 MNHEY, CDR2 SMNVEV (reference sequence). CDR3 residues: CATSPGTGLNYGYTF. The CDR3 DNA reads TGTGCCACCAGTCCCGGGACAGGGTTAAACTATGGCTACACCTTC.

The chain employs TRBV7-9 and TRBJ2-1, with 10 bases fitting TRBD2. This CDR3 contains 15 residues. The trim removed 5 bases at V and 5 bases at J, leaving 6 bases unmatched. Germline CDR1 is SEHNR and CDR2 is FQNEAQ (reference sequence). The CDR3 sequence: CASSLSGGADNEQFF. The CDR3 DNA is TGTGCCAGCAGCCTCAGCGGGGGGGCCGACAATGAGCAGTTCTTC.

This chain links TRBV7-6 with TRBJ1-1; the match to TRBD1 covers 9 bases. Trimming took 4 bases from V and 0 from J; bases not matched to a gene: 9. Germline V gene sequence: CDR1 SGHVS, CDR2 FNYEAQ. CDR3 length equals 17 residues. CDR3 bases: TGTGCCAGCAGCTCCGGGACAGGGATTTACATGAACACTGAAGCTTTCTTT. Translating gives CASSSGTGIYMNTEAFF.